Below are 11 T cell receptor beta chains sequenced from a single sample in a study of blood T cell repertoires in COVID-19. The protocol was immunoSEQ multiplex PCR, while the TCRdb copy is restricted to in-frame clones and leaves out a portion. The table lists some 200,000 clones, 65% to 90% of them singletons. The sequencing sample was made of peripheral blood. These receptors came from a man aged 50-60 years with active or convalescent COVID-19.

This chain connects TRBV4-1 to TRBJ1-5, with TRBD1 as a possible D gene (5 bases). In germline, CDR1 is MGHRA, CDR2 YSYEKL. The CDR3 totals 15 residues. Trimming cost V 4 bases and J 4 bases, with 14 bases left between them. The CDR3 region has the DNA TGCGCCAGCAGCCGGACCGACAAGGGGAATCAGCCCCAGCATTTT. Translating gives CASSRTDKGNQPQHF.

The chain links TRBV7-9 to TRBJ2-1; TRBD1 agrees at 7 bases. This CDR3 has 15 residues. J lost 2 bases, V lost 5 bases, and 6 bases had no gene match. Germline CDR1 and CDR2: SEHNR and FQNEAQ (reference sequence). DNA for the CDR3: TGTGCCAGCAGCGTCCTAGGGGGCGCCTACAATGAGCAGTTCTTC. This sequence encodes CASSVLGGAYNEQFF.

CDR3 residues: CASSLLQATEAFF. Here the CDR3 DNA reads TGTGCCAGCAGCTTACTCCAGGCGACTGAAGCTTTCTTT. The genes are TRBV7-8 and TRBJ1-1, with no clear D. The CDR3 is made up of 13 amino acids. Trimming pared 2 bases from V and 5 bases from J, leaving 9 bases between. Germline-derived CDR1 and CDR2 are SGHVS and FQNEAQ. Filled out from reference TRBV7-8 and TRBJ1-1, the complete variable domain reads GAGVSQSPRYKVAKRGQDVALRCDPISGHVSLFWYQQALGQGPEFLTYFQNEAQLDKSGLPSDRFFAERPEGSVSTLKIQRTQQEDSAVYLCASSLLQATEAFFGQGTRLTVV.

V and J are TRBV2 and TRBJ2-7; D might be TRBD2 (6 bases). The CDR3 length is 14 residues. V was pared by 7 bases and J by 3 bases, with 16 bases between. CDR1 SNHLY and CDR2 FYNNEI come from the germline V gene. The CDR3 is CASTESGLSYEQYF. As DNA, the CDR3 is TGTGCCAGCACCGAGTCGGGACTGAGCTACGAGCAGTACTTC.

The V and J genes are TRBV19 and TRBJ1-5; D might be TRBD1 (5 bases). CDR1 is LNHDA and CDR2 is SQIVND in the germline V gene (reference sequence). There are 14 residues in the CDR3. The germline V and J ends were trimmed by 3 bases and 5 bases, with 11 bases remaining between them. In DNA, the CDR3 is TGTGCCAGTAGTATGAGACAGTCCTATCAGCCCCAGCATTTT. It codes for CASSMRQSYQPQHF.

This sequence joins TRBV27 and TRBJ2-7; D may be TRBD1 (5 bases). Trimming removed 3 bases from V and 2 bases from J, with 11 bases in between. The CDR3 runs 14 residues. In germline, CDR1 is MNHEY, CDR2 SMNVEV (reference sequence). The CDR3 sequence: CASSFQGNTYEQYF. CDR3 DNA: TGTGCCAGCAGTTTCCAGGGAAATACCTACGAGCAGTACTTC.

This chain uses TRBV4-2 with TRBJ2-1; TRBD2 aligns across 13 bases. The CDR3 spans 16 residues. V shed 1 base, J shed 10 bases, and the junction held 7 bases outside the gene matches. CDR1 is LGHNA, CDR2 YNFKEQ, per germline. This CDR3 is CASSQVTSGGVGEQFF. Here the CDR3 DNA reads TGTGCCAGCAGCCAAGTAACTAGCGGGGGGGTGGGAGAGCAGTTCTTC.

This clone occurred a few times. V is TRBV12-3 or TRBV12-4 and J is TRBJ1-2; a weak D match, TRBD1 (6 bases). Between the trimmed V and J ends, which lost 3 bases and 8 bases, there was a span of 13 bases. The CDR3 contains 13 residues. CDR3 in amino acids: CASSLGTGTGYTF. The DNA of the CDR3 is TGTGCCAGCAGTTTGGGTACAGGGACCGGCTACACCTTC.

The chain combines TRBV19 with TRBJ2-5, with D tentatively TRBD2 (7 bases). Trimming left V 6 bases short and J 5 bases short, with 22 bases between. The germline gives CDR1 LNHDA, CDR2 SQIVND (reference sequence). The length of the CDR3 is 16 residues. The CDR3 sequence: CASSRRGGPPAETQYF. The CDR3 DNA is TGTGCCAGTAGCCGTAGGGGGGGACCGCCCGCGGAGACCCAGTACTTC. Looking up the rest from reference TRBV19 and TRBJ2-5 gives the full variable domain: DGGITQSPKYLFRKEGQNVTLSCEQNLNHDAMYWYRQDPGQGLRLIYYSQIVNDFQKGDIAEGYSVSREKKESFPLTVTSAQKNPTAFYLCASSRRGGPPAETQYFGPGTRLLVL.

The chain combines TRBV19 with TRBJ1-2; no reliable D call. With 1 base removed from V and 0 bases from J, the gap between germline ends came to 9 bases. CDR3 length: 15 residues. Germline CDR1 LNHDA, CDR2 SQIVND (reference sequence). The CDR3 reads CASSIGRDSNYGYTF. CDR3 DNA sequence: TGTGCCAGTAGTATAGGGAGGGATTCTAACTATGGCTACACCTTC.

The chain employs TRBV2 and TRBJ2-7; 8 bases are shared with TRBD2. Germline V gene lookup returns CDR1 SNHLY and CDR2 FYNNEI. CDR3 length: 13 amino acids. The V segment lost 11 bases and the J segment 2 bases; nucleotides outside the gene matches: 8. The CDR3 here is CACGREGTYEQYF. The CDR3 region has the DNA TGTGCCTGCGGACGGGAGGGTACCTACGAGCAGTACTTC. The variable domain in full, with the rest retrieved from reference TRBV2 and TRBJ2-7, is EPEVTQTPSHQVTQMGQEVILRCVPISNHLYFYWYRQILGQKVEFLVSFYNNEISEKSEIFDDQFSVERPDGSNFTLKIRSTKLEDSAMYFCACGREGTYEQYFGPGTRLTVT.